These 25 T cell receptor beta chains originate from one sample sequenced in a study of blood T cell repertoires in COVID-19. The protocol was immunoSEQ multiplex PCR, while the TCRdb copy is restricted to in-frame clones and leaves out a portion. The repertoire consists of 55,000 to 65,000 clones, with under 85% occurring once and the leading ten covering approximately 3%. Sample: peripheral blood. Receptor source: a man between 60 and 75 years old with acute or convalescent COVID-19.

The chain has TRBV7-9 and TRBJ2-1; 8 bases map to TRBD1. This CDR3 is built from 17 residues. V trimming: 4 bases; J trimming: 10 bases; junction bases outside the gene matches: 18. The germline CDR1 and CDR2 sequences are SEHNR and FQNEAQ (reference sequence). This CDR3 reads CASSSISGTGDFEEQFF. The CDR3 nucleotides read TGTGCCAGCAGCTCCATCTCCGGGACAGGAGATTTCGAGGAGCAGTTCTTC. Using reference TRBV7-9 and TRBJ2-1 for the parts outside the CDR3, the full variable domain is DTGVSQNPRHKITKRGQNVTFRCDPISEHNRLYWYRQTLGQGPEFLTYFQNEAQLEKSRLLSDRFSAERPKGSFSTLEIQRTEQGDSAMYLCASSSISGTGDFEEQFFGPGTRLTVL.

This clone was seen a single time. This chain connects TRBV7-4 to TRBJ1-3, with D possibly TRBD1 on 6 matching bases. The CDR3 totals 17 residues. Germline CDR1 SGHVT, CDR2 SQSDAQ. V was clipped by 1 base and J by 0 bases, with 13 bases between them. The CDR3 sequence: CASSLVRQGISGNTIYF. In DNA form, the CDR3 reads TGTGCCAGCAGCTTAGTTCGGCAGGGGATCTCTGGAAACACCATATATTTT.

The chain joins TRBV6-5 to TRBJ1-1; 7 bases are shared with TRBD1. The CDR3 contains 13 residues. CDR1 MNHEY and CDR2 SVGAGI come from the germline V gene. V trimming: 5 bases; J trimming: 7 bases; junction bases outside the gene matches: 7. DNA for the CDR3: TGTGCCAGCAGTCCCTCAGGGGACAGTGAAGCTTTCTTT. The encoded protein is CASSPSGDSEAFF.

The gene calls are TRBV11-2 and TRBJ2-3; weak D call: TRBD2 (5 bases). Germline CDR1 is SGHAT and CDR2 is FQNNGV. The CDR3 consists of 15 residues. With 0 bases removed from V and 8 bases from J, the gap between germline ends came to 15 bases. The CDR3 nucleotides are TGTGCCAGCAGCTTAGATAGAGAGGGCCTAGGTACGCAGTATTTT. Protein: CASSLDREGLGTQYF.

The rearrangement uses TRBV6-5 and TRBJ1-1; D is ambiguous. Trimming took off 5 bases at V and 11 bases at J, with 12 bases between the two ends. The CDR3 sequence is 11 residues long. From germline, CDR1 is MNHEY and CDR2 SVGAGI. The CDR3 loop is CASSHGSHAFF. The CDR3 nucleotides are TGTGCCAGCAGTCACGGTTCCCACGCTTTCTTT.

The chain joins TRBV6-2 or TRBV6-3 to TRBJ1-5; weak D call: TRBD1 (5 bases). The CDR3 is 19 residues long. Germline V lookup: CDR1 MNHEY, CDR2 SVGEGT. V lost 2 bases, J lost 0 bases, and 20 bases lay in between. The CDR3 DNA reads as TGTGCCAGCAGTTACGGCGTAGGTGGGGCGGCTTATAGCAATCAGCCCCAGCATTTT. It yields the protein CASSYGVGGAAYSNQPQHF.

Written as DNA, the CDR3 is TGTGCCAGCACCTCACTGGAGCGTGTCGGGGGCACAGATACGCAGTATTTT. This gives the protein CASTSLERVGGTDTQYF. The rearrangement uses TRBV5-8 and TRBJ2-3, with D maybe TRBD2 (5 bases). CDR3 length equals 17 residues. V dropped 6 bases and J dropped 1 base, with 21 bases sitting between them. CDR1 and CDR2 (germline): SGHTS, YDEGEE.

The chain combines TRBV6-2 or TRBV6-3 with TRBJ1-6; 7 bases are shared with TRBD1. Germline lookup yields CDR1 MNHEY and CDR2 SVGEGT. The CDR3 sequence is 15 residues long. V was clipped by 6 bases and J by 8 bases; unmatched bases: 10. The CDR3 nucleotides read TGTGCCAGCAGCTCTACAGGGGCAGCCTATTCACCCCTCCACTTT. This gives the protein CASSSTGAAYSPLHF.

The genes are TRBV12-5 and TRBJ2-7; D is unclear. This CDR3 contains 12 residues. CDR1 and CDR2 (germline): LGHNT, FRNRAP. Deletions cut 6 bases from V and 1 base from J, with 7 bases between. The CDR3 bases are TGTGCTAGTGGCCCAGGATCCTACGAGCAGTACTTC. It yields the protein CASGPGSYEQYF.

Regarding this clone: Other DNA sequences in the same sample also yield this CDR3. The chain combines TRBV7-2 with TRBJ2-3, with D tentatively TRBD2 (6 bases). Germline CDR1 and CDR2: SGHTA and FQGNSA. The CDR3 covers 15 residues. V was shortened by 1 base and J by 2 bases, with 10 bases between the two germline ends. The CDR3 coding sequence is TGTGCCAGCAGCTTAGGGCTAGCGTACACAGATACGCAGTATTTT. It specifies CASSLGLAYTDTQYF.

The chain uses TRBV9 and TRBJ1-3; 7 bases are shared with TRBD1. V lost 3 bases, J lost 3 bases, and 6 bases stayed unmatched. The germline CDR1 and CDR2 sequences are SGDLS and YYNGEE. The CDR3 extends over 15 amino acids. The CDR3 DNA is TGTGCCAGCAGCGCGGGGACAGAGGGTGGAAACACCATATATTTT. Protein: CASSAGTEGGNTIYF.

The genes are TRBV2 and TRBJ2-3; D might be TRBD1 (5 bases). Germline assignment: CDR1 SNHLY and CDR2 FYNNEI. Trimming removed 6 bases at V and 3 bases at J, with 16 bases between. This CDR3 region has 15 residues. This chain's CDR3 is CASRYRQIITDTQYF. CDR3 DNA: TGTGCCAGCAGGTATCGACAGATTATTACAGATACGCAGTATTTT.

This clone was seen a single time. The chain joins TRBV6-1 to TRBJ2-7; D possibly corresponds to TRBD1 (7 bases). Germline values: CDR1 MNHNS, CDR2 SASEGT. Trimming shortened V by 3 bases and J by 4 bases, and 16 bases separated the two germline ends. There are 15 residues in the CDR3. CDR3 nucleotide sequence: TGTGCCAGCAGTGAGCAGGGGGGTAGAGGTTACGAGCAGTACTTC. Translation gives CASSEQGGRGYEQYF.

This chain joins TRBV28 and TRBJ1-2; no reliable D call. The germline V and J ends were trimmed by 5 bases and 4 bases, with 14 bases remaining between them. This CDR3 is 14 amino acids long. Germline assignment: CDR1 MDHEN and CDR2 SYDVKM. CDR3 DNA sequence: TGTGCCAGCAGTACCAACCAGGTTCTCTATGGCTACACCTTC. Its translation is CASSTNQVLYGYTF.

For this clone: One end of the junction is discordant with germline, which a read error may explain. V usage is TRBV6-5 and J usage is TRBJ1-4, with 7 bases that match TRBD1. Per the germline V gene, CDR1 is MNHEY and CDR2 is SVGAGI. This CDR3 is 15 amino acids long. In DNA, the CDR3 is TGTGCCAGCAGCCCGGACAGGCCTGATAATGGAAAACTGTTTTTT. It specifies CASSPDRPDNGKLFF.

The chain uses TRBV29-1 and TRBJ2-1; 7 bases are shared with TRBD2. Germline loops: CDR1 SQVTM, CDR2 ANQGSEA. The V and J ends lost 6 bases and 4 bases, in that order; junction bases with no gene match: 21. CDR3 length: 18 residues. The CDR3 reads CSVVSAGDGLVGYNEQFF. The CDR3 region has the DNA TGCAGCGTCGTTTCCGCGGGGGATGGACTGGTGGGATACAATGAGCAGTTCTTC.

The chain combines TRBV6-1 with TRBJ1-5; D is possibly TRBD1 (5 bases). The CDR3 is 14 amino acids. V lost 3 bases and J 6 bases, leaving 12 bases between the germline ends. Germline CDR1 MNHNS, CDR2 SASEGT. CDR3 residues: CASSDRVMSQPQHF. The CDR3 DNA is TGTGCCAGCAGTGACAGGGTCATGAGTCAGCCCCAGCATTTT.

This sequence joins TRBV6-5 and TRBJ2-7; 7 nucleotides align to TRBD1. Germline CDR1 reads MNHEY; CDR2 reads SVGAGI. Trimming took 7 bases from V and 0 from J; bases not matched to a gene: 6. The CDR3 runs to 14 residues. Here the CDR3 reads CASIDRASSYEQYF. DNA for the CDR3: TGTGCCAGCATAGACAGGGCGAGCTCCTACGAGCAGTACTTC.

This clone was observed once. The chain is built from TRBV5-1 and TRBJ1-2; 7 bases line up with TRBD1. V lost 3 bases, J lost 3 bases, and 8 bases stayed unmatched. The CDR3 length is 15 residues. Germline CDR1 and CDR2: SGHRS and YFSETQ. CDR3 in DNA: TGCGCCAGCAGCTCCCCGGGACAGCGCGACTATGGCTACACCTTC. Its protein is CASSSPGQRDYGYTF.

V gene TRBV6-5 combines with J gene TRBJ2-3; the D gene is possibly TRBD2 (6 bases). The CDR3 has 14 amino acids. CDR1 is MNHEY and CDR2 is SVGAGI in the germline V gene. With 6 bases removed from V and 1 base from J, the gap between germline ends came to 11 bases. The CDR3 reads CASREGMGTDTQYF. The DNA of the CDR3 is TGTGCCAGCAGGGAGGGAATGGGCACAGATACGCAGTATTTT.

V usage is TRBV7-9 and J usage is TRBJ2-2; 9 nucleotides agree with TRBD1. Trimming at V came to 4 bases and at J to 5 bases, leaving 8 bases not matched to a gene. The CDR3 spans 16 residues. Germline assignment: CDR1 SEHNR and CDR2 FQNEAQ (reference sequence). The CDR3 coding sequence is TGTGCCAGCAGCTCCACCGGGACAGGGATGACCGGGGAGCTGTTTTTT. It encodes CASSSTGTGMTGELFF.

Here the CDR3 reads CASRRDRHPYTF. CDR3 nucleotides: TGTGCCAGCAGGCGAGACAGGCACCCCTACACCTTC. V gene TRBV12-3 or TRBV12-4 combines with J gene TRBJ1-2; possible D gene TRBD1, 6 bases. Between the trimmed V and J ends, which lost 6 bases and 10 bases, there was a span of 15 bases. This CDR3 comprises 12 residues.

The chain carries TRBV18 and TRBJ1-3; 7 bases agree with TRBD1. The CDR3 is 17 amino acids. V was pared by 1 base and J by 0 bases, with 6 bases of the junction left unmatched. Germline lookup yields CDR1 KGHSH and CDR2 LQKENI. The DNA for the CDR3 is TGTGCCAGCTCACCACAAGGGACAGCCCTCTCTGGAAACACCATATATTTT. Translation: CASSPQGTALSGNTIYF.

The chain joins TRBV5-6 to TRBJ2-2; 7 nucleotides match TRBD1. CDR1 is SGHDT and CDR2 is YYEEEE in the germline V gene. Losses at the gene ends were 2 bases for V and 7 bases for J; bases not matched to a gene: 5. The length of the CDR3 is 14 residues. Here the CDR3 DNA reads TGTGCCAGCAGCTTTGACAGGGCGGTCGGGGAGCTGTTTTTT. Translated: CASSFDRAVGELFF.

V is TRBV5-1 and J is TRBJ2-3; TRBD2 agrees at 11 bases. This CDR3 is 15 amino acids long. Per the germline V gene, CDR1 is SGHRS and CDR2 is YFSETQ. The ends lost 4 bases at V and 8 bases at J; junction bases unmatched: 9. The CDR3, as DNA: TGCGCCAGCAGCACCACTAGCGGGGGACTGGTTACGCAGTATTTT. This encodes CASSTTSGGLVTQYF.